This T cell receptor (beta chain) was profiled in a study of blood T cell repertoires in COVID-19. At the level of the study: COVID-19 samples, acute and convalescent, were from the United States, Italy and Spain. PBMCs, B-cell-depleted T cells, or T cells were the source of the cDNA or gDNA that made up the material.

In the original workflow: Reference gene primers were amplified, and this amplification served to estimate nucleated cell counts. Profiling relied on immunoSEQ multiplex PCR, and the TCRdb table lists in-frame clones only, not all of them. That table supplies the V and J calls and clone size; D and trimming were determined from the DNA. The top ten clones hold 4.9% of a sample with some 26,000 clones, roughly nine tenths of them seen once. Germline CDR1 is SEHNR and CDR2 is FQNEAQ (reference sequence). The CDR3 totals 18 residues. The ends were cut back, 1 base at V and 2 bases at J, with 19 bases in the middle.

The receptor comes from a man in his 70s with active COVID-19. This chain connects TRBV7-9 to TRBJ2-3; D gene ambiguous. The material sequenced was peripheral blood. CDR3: CASSLVYVGLDVTDTQYF. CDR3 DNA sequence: TGTGCCAGCAGCTTAGTCTACGTAGGTCTAGATGTCACAGATACGCAGTATTTT. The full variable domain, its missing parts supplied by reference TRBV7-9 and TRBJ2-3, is DTGVSQNPRHKITKRGQNVTFRCDPISEHNRLYWYRQTLGQGPEFLTYFQNEAQLEKSRLLSDRFSAERPKGSFSTLEIQRTEQGDSAMYLCASSLVYVGLDVTDTQYFGPGTRLTVL.